This T cell receptor (beta chain) came from a study of a mutant IDH1 vaccine in newly diagnosed glioma. Study as a whole: Vaccines were begun 4-6 weeks after radiotherapy alone, or with temozolomide cycles. Earlier treatment was radiotherapy, temozolomide, or both, with most getting both.

A note on this clone: Its matching antigen is unknown.

Germline V gene lookup returns CDR1 SGHTA and CDR2 FQGNSA. The CDR3 contains 14 residues. Trimming removed 5 bases at V and 2 bases at J, with 12 bases between. Some clones are missing from TCRdb's copy, which holds only in-frame ones; the method was immunoSEQ multiplex PCR. The table records 20,000 to 25,000 clones, almost 85% of them present only once. Time point denoted: week 23, last vaccination. What each vaccine dose contained was 300 ug of mutant IDH1 20-mer peptide, accompanied by topical imiquimod. The clonotype was recovered from a man aged 25-45 years with glioma. The sample was PBMCs, taken from a glioma patient whose treatment included an IDH1 peptide vaccine. V is TRBV7-2 and J is TRBJ1-2, with D tentatively TRBD1 (6 bases). The CDR3 bases are TGTGCCAGCAGCCCGGACAGCAACAACTATGGCTACACCTTC. This sequence encodes CASSPDSNNYGYTF.